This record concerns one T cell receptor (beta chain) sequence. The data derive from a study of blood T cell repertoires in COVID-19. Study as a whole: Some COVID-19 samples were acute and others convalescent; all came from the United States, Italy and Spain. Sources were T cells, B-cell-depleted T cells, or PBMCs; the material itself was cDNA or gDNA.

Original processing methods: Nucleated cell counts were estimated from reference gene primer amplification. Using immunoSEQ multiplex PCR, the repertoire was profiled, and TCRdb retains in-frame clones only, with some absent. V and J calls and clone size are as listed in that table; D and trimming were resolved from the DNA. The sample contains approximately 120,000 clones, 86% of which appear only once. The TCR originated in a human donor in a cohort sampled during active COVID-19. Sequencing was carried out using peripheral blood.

CDR3 in amino acids: CSVEGGTGESETQYF. CDR3 nucleotide sequence: TGCAGCGTTGAAGGGGGGACAGGGGAATCAGAGACCCAGTACTTC. J is TRBJ2-5 and V is TRBV29-1, with 10 bases identical to TRBD1. The CDR3 totals 15 residues. Germline V CDR1 and CDR2: SQVTM, ANQGSEA. The trim removed 1 base at V and 4 bases at J, leaving 6 bases unmatched. Using reference TRBV29-1 and TRBJ2-5 for the parts outside the CDR3, the full variable domain is SAVISQKPSRDICQRGTSLTIQCQVDSQVTMMFWYRQQPGQSLTLIATANQGSEATYESGFVIDKFPISRPNLTFSTLTVSNMSPEDSSIYLCSVEGGTGESETQYFGPGTRLLVL.